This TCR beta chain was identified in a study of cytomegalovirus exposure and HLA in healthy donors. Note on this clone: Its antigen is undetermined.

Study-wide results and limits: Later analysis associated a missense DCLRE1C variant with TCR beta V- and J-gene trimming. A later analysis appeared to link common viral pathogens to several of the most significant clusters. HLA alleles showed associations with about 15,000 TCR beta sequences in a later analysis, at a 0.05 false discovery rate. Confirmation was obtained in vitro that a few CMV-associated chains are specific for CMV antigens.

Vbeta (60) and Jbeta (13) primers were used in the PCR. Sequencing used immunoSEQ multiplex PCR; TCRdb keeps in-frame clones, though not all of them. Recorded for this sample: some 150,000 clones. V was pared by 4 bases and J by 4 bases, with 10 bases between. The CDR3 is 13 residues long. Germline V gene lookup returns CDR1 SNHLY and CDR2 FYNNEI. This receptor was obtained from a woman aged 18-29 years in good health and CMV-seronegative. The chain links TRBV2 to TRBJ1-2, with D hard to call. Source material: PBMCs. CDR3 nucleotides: TGTGCCAGCAGTGTCCAGGTGATCTATGGCTACACCTTC. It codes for CASSVQVIYGYTF.